This TCR beta chain was profiled in a study of OX40 agonist ivuxolimab in advanced cancers. Describing the broader study: Ivuxolimab was a fully human IgG2 agonistic monoclonal antibody targeting the costimulatory receptor OX40 (CD134). Intravenous ivuxolimab was administered to patients every 2 weeks at six dose levels: 0.01, 0.1, 0.3, 1.5, 3 and 10 mg/kg. Of the approximately 50 patients in dose escalation, some 20 had hepatocellular carcinoma, approximately 15 had melanoma, 9 had renal cell carcinoma and 9 had head and neck cancer. The dose-escalation cohort was almost 85% male with a mean age of about 60 years, ranging from roughly 20 to 80. Patients were allowed to have had prior anti-PD-1, anti-PD-L1 or anti-CTLA-4 therapy, and around two fifths of the dose-escalation patients had been treated with checkpoint inhibitors. Three dose-escalation patients achieved partial responses, one with hepatocellular carcinoma and two with cutaneous melanoma. Peripheral TCRbeta sequencing was intended to test whether TCR sequence diversity was altered and clonal T-cell expansion was caused by ivuxolimab. The paper reports the monotherapy dose-escalation portion (N of about 47 patients) of the phase I ivuxolimab trial.

To sequence the TCRbeta CDR3 region, genomic DNA was isolated from the sorted cells. The immunoSEQ Assay was used for sequencing of TCRbeta CDR3 regions. TCRdb mirrors the immuneACCESS table, restricted to in-frame sequences. Some clones are absent from its copies; in checked studies, under half trace to an unresolved V gene, and the reason for the others is unknown. The sample records more than 45,000 clones, more than 70% of which are singletons. The ten largest clones take up 2.6% of the sample. Patients with autoimmune disease history or receiving systemic immunosuppression were excluded from the trial. In every dose cohort, peripheral blood was drawn for TCR sequencing at baseline, cycle 4 day 1, and cycle 7 day 1. Samples came from an open-label, multicenter, first-in-human phase I dose-escalation trial of ivuxolimab. Adults with locally advanced or metastatic melanoma, renal cell carcinoma, hepatocellular carcinoma or head and neck squamous cell carcinoma were enrolled in the trial. Before TCR sequencing, CD4+ T cells and CD8+ T cells from peripheral blood were sorted into separate populations.

The CDR1 and CDR2 encoded by the germline V gene are MNHEY and SVGAGI. The CDR3 sequence holds 12 residues, the cysteine and phenylalanine included. Of the read, only the CDR3 DNA is kept; its 36 bases are in frame from base 1. V is shortened by 0 bases, J by 10 bases, and the region joining them spans 7 bases. Comment on this clone: Its antigen is still unknown. No much larger clonotype is one base removed from it; base qualities were not supplied. Other DNA variants within this sample encode the same CDR3.

The research as a whole found: In the 0.1-3.0 mg/kg groups, partial responders had among the lowest normalized peripheral clonal expansion, particularly in CD8+ T cells. Clonal expansion of both CD4+ and CD8+ blood T cells was observed from baseline to week 6 at doses 0.1 to 3.0 mg/kg. On average, CD8+ T cells showed more expanded clones than CD4+ T cells after ivuxolimab. Antigen specificity was not determined for the clonally expanded peripheral T cells. Low levels of normalized T-cell clonal expansion were also seen in some nonresponding patients.

The chain joins TRBV6-5 to TRBJ2-1; a tentative D call is TRBD2 (6 bases match). The sample here was CD4+ or CD8+ T cells sorted from blood, taken in a trial of the OX40 agonist ivuxolimab. The clonotype comes from an adult with an advanced solid tumor such as melanoma, head and neck, liver or kidney cancer. The CDR3 region has the sequence CASSYSEGEQFF. Here is the DNA: TGTGCCAGCAGTTACTCGGAGGGGGAGCAGTTCTTC.